Following are 14 T cell receptor beta chains from one sample sequenced in a study of PD-1 blockade in classical Hodgkin lymphoma. This table comes from immunoSEQ multiplex PCR, and its TCRdb copy is limited to in-frame clones, with some not included. This table has approximately 150,000 clones, 78% appearing once. Autologous stem cell transplantation was followed by relapse in every patient, and brentuximab vedotin exposure varied. Material: peripheral blood mononuclear cells (PBMCs), obtained before the second cycle of nivolumab. The receptors shown here come from a human donor with classical Hodgkin lymphoma.

This clone was seen only a few times. The V call is TRBV7-9, the J call TRBJ2-7, with D perhaps TRBD1 (6 bases). This CDR3 is 13 amino acids long. Germline V gene lookup returns CDR1 SEHNR and CDR2 FQNEAQ (reference sequence). V lost 6 bases and J lost 4, with 13 bases in between. CDR3 DNA sequence: TGTGCCAGCAGACGCCAGGGGACGTACGAGCAGTACTTC. It yields the protein CASRRQGTYEQYF.

The genes are TRBV7-2 and TRBJ2-7, with a possible D match to TRBD1 (5 bases). This CDR3 has 14 residues. Trimming shortened V by 2 bases and J by 5 bases, and 13 bases separated the two germline ends. The V gene's germline CDR1 is SGHTA and CDR2 FQGNSA. As DNA, the CDR3 is TGTGCCAGCAGCTTAAGTTTCGGCAGGGACGAGCAGTACTTC. Amino acids: CASSLSFGRDEQYF.

The chain has TRBV13 and TRBJ1-1; D is ambiguous. This CDR3 spans 15 amino acids. Deletions cut 7 bases from V and 0 bases from J, with 15 bases between. CDR1 is PRHDT, CDR2 FYEKMQ, per germline (reference sequence). CDR3 sequence (DNA): TGTGCCAGCAATCCCCGATTAGGAATGAACACTGAAGCTTTCTTT. Translating gives CASNPRLGMNTEAFF.

The gene calls are TRBV9 and TRBJ1-2, with D perhaps TRBD1 (6 bases). This CDR3 region has 15 residues. Germline V gives CDR1 SGDLS, CDR2 YYNGEE. Trimming took 0 bases from V and 7 from J, leaving 16 bases between them. The chain's CDR3 is CASSVGLAGAGGYTF. CDR3 sequence (DNA): TGTGCCAGCAGCGTAGGCCTGGCGGGGGCTGGTGGCTACACCTTC.

The chain links TRBV14 to TRBJ2-1; D not certain. Germline assignment: CDR1 SGHDN and CDR2 FVKESK. Trimming stripped 0 bases from V and 3 bases from J, with 9 bases between. The CDR3 runs to 15 residues. CDR3 coding DNA: TGTGCCAGCAGCCAAGACGGAACCGTCTACAATGAGCAGTTCTTC. Residues: CASSQDGTVYNEQFF.

This chain links TRBV6-6 with TRBJ1-2, with D perhaps TRBD1 (5 bases). V was pared by 2 bases and J by 2 bases, with 9 bases between. The CDR3 extends over 14 amino acids. Germline CDR1 is MNHNY and CDR2 is SVGAGI (reference sequence). The CDR3 region is CASSYGEGNYGYTF. The CDR3 coding sequence is TGTGCCAGCAGTTACGGTGAGGGGAACTATGGCTACACCTTC.

V gene TRBV6-1 combines with J gene TRBJ1-2, with D hard to call. CDR1 and CDR2 (germline): MNHNS, SASEGT. Trimming removed 8 bases from V and 5 bases from J, with 12 bases in between. This CDR3 is built from 12 residues. The CDR3 DNA is TGTGCCAGCCAAGAGGGTTATTATGGCTACACCTTC. This codes for CASQEGYYGYTF.

The J gene is TRBJ1-3, the V gene TRBV28; D uncertain. The CDR3 is 13 amino acids. Germline V gives CDR1 MDHEN, CDR2 SYDVKM. Between the trimmed V and J ends, which lost 2 bases and 4 bases, there was a span of 6 bases. This CDR3 is CASSLGRGNTIYF. The CDR3, as DNA: TGTGCCAGCAGTTTAGGGCGGGGAAACACCATATATTTT. The whole variable domain, remainder taken from reference TRBV28 and TRBJ1-3, is DVKVTQSSRYLVKRTGEKVFLECVQDMDHENMFWYRQDPGLGLRLIYFSYDVKMKEKGDIPEGYSVSREKKERFSLILESASTNQTSMYLCASSLGRGNTIYFGEGSWLTVV.

The chain recombines TRBV28 with TRBJ2-7, with 7 bases lining up with TRBD1. Looked up from germline, CDR1 is MDHEN and CDR2 is SYDVKM. V lost 7 bases to trimming and J lost 1 base; unmatched junction nucleotides: 7. This CDR3 spans 14 amino acids. The CDR3 sequence is CASTQDRVSYEQYF. The CDR3 nucleotides are TGTGCCAGCACTCAAGACAGGGTTTCCTACGAGCAGTACTTC.

The DNA of the CDR3 is TGTGCCAGCAGTGAAAATACCTATGGCTACACCTTC. It is translated as CASSENTYGYTF. The rearrangement joins TRBV6-1 to TRBJ1-2; the D is unclear. The germline CDR1 and CDR2 sequences are MNHNS and SASEGT. The CDR3 has 12 amino acids. V dropped 2 bases and J dropped 4 bases, with 5 bases sitting between them.

This chain links TRBV18 with TRBJ2-1, with 13 bases that match TRBD2. The CDR3 contains 15 residues. The germline V gene encodes CDR1 KGHSH and CDR2 LQKENI. The V gene end was trimmed by 4 bases and the J gene end by 6 bases; junction bases not matched to a gene: 3. The CDR3 coding sequence is TGTGCCAGCTCACTGGGACTAGCGGGACTCAATGAGCAGTTCTTC. It specifies CASSLGLAGLNEQFF.

This clone was seen only once. The V call is TRBV2, the J call TRBJ2-2; D remains ambiguous. Germline CDR1 and CDR2: SNHLY and FYNNEI. The CDR3 runs to 14 residues. The V end lost 8 bases, the J end lost 1 base, and 11 bases lay between the germline ends. CDR3 region: CASAIARNTGELFF. CDR3 bases: TGTGCCAGCGCAATCGCCAGGAACACCGGGGAGCTGTTTTTT.

By share, this clone counts as medium-sized. This chain's CDR3 is CASSFPGTAHPTIYF. The CDR3, as DNA: TGTGCCAGCAGCTTCCCCGGGACAGCACACCCCACCATATATTTT. The chain links TRBV9 to TRBJ1-3; 7 bases are a match to TRBD1. This CDR3 spans 15 amino acids. Trimming removed 4 bases from V and 9 bases from J; junction bases left unmatched: 13. CDR1 SGDLS and CDR2 YYNGEE come from the germline V gene.

This chain joins TRBV21-1 and TRBJ1-4; no DNA check was done on the table's D call, TRBD1. TRBV21-1 is termed a pseudogene. CDR3 size: 13 residues. CDR3 loop: CASTNRENEKLFF. CDR3 sequence (DNA): TGTGCCAGCACGAACAGGGAAAATGAAAAACTGTTTTTT.